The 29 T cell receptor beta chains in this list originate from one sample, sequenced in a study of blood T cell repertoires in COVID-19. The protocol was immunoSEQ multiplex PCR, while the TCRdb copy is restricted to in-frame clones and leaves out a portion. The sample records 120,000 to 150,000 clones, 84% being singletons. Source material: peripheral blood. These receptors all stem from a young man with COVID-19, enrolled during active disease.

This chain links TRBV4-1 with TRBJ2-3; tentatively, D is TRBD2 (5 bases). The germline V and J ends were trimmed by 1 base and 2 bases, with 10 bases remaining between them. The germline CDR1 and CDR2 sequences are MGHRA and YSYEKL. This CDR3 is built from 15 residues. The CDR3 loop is CASSQVRGYTDTQYF. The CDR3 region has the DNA TGCGCCAGCAGCCAAGTCAGAGGGTACACAGATACGCAGTATTTT.

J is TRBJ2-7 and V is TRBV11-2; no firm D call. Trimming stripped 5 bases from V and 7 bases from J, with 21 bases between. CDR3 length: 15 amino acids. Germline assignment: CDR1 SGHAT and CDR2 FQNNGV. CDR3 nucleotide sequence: TGTGCCAGCAGCCTCTCCACGATACTCGATAGTGAGCAGTACTTC. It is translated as CASSLSTILDSEQYF. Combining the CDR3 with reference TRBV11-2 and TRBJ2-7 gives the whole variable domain EAGVAQSPRYKIIEKRQSVAFWCNPISGHATLYWYQQILGQGPKLLIQFQNNGVVDDSQLPKDRFSAERLKGVDSTLKIQPAKLEDSAVYLCASSLSTILDSEQYFGPGTRLTVT.

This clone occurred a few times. CDR3 residues: CASSLRTGGRSPLHF. DNA for the CDR3: TGTGCCAGCAGCCTAAGGACAGGGGGTCGTTCACCCCTCCACTTT. The chain couples TRBV5-4 to TRBJ1-6; TRBD1 agrees at 10 bases. The CDR3 covers 15 residues. V was pared by 4 bases and J by 9 bases, with 7 bases of the junction left unmatched. CDR1 is SGHNT, CDR2 YYREEE, per germline (reference sequence).

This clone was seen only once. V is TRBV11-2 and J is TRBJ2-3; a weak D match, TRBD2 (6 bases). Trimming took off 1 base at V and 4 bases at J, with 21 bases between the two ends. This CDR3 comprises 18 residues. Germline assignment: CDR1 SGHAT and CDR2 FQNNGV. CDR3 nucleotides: TGTGCCAGCAGCTTAGTCACCGTGACTAGAAGGTTGGCAGATACGCAGTATTTT. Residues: CASSLVTVTRRLADTQYF.

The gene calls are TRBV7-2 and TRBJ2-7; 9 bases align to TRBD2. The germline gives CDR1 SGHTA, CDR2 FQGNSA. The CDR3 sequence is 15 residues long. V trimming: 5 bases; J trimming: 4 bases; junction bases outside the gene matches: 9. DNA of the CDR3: TGTGCCAGCAGCCAGTCTAGCGGGACTCAATACGAGCAGTACTTC. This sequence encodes CASSQSSGTQYEQYF.

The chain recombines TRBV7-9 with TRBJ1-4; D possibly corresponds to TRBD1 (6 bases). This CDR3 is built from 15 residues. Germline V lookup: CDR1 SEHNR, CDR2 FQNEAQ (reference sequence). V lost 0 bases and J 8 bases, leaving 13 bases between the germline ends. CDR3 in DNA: TGTGCCAGCAGCTTAGCGGCCAGGGGCTACGAAAAACTGTTTTTT. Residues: CASSLAARGYEKLFF.

CDR3 sequence (DNA): TGCGCCAGCAGCCATGTTGGACATACCCCCTACAATGAGCAGTTCTTC. Its protein product is CASSHVGHTPYNEQFF. The gene calls are TRBV4-1 and TRBJ2-1; weak D call: TRBD1 (5 bases). Trimming removed 3 bases at V and 2 bases at J, with 14 bases between. The CDR3 is made up of 16 amino acids. Germline CDR1 MGHRA, CDR2 YSYEKL.

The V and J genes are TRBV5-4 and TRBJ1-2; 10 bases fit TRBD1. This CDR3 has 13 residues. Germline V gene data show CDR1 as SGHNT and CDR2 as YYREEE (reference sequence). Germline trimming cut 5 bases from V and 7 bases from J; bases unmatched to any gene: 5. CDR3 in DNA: TGTGCCAGCAGGGGGACAGGGGCAGTTGGCTACACCTTC. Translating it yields CASRGTGAVGYTF.

CDR3 amino acids: CASSLVIHYGYTF. The CDR3 DNA follows: TGTGCCAGCAGCTTAGTCATTCACTATGGCTACACCTTC. This sequence joins TRBV7-2 and TRBJ1-2; D unresolved. CDR3 length equals 13 residues. Trimming left V 1 base short and J 3 bases short, with 6 bases between. Germline V CDR1 and CDR2: SGHTA, FQGNSA.

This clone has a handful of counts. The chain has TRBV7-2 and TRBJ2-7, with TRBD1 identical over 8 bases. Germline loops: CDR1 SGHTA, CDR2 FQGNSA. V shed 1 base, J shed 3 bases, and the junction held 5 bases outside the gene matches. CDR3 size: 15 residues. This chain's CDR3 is CASSLVQGAYYEQYF. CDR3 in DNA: TGTGCCAGCAGCTTAGTTCAGGGGGCTTACTACGAGCAGTACTTC.

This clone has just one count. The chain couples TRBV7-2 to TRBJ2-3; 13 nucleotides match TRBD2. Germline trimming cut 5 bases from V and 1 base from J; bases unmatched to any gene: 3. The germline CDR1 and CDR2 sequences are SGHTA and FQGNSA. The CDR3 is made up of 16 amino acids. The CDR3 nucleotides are TGTGCCAGCAGCCCTACTAGCGGGGGGGGCACAGATACGCAGTATTTT. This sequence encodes CASSPTSGGGTDTQYF.

The CDR3 sequence is CASRSPGQGRGTEAFF. CDR3 in DNA: TGTGCCAGCAGATCTCCGGGACAGGGACGGGGCACTGAAGCTTTCTTT. The chain carries TRBV6-4 and TRBJ1-1, with 9 positions matching TRBD1. CDR3 length: 16 amino acids. Germline V gene sequence: CDR1 MRHNA, CDR2 SNTAGT. Losses at the gene ends were 6 bases for V and 4 bases for J; bases not matched to a gene: 12.

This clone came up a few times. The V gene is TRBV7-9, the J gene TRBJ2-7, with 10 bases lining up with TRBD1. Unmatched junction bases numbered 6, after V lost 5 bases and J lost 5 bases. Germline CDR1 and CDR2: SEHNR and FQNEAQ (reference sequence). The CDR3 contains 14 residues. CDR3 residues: CASSPGQGYDEQYF. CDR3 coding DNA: TGTGCCAGCAGCCCGGGACAGGGGTACGACGAGCAGTACTTC.

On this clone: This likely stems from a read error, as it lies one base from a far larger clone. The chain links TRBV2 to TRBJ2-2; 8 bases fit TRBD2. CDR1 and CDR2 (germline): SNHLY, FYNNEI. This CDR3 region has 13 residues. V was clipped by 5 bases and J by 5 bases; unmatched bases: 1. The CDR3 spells CASSSGSTGELFF. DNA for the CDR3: TGTGCCAGCAGTAGCGGGAGTACCGGGGAGCTGTTTTTT.

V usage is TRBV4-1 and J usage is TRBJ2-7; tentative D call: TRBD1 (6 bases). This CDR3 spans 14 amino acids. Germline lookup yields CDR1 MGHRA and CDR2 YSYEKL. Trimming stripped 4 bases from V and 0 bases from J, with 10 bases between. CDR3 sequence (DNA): TGCGCCAGCAGCCCCCGGGACATCTCCTACGAGCAGTACTTC. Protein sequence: CASSPRDISYEQYF.

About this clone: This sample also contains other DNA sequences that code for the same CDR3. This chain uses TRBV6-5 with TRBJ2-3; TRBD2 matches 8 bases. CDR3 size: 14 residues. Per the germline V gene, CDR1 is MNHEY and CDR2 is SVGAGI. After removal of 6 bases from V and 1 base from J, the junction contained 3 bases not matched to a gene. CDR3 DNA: TGTGCCAGCAGAAAGACTAGCGGCACAGATACGCAGTATTTT. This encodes CASRKTSGTDTQYF.

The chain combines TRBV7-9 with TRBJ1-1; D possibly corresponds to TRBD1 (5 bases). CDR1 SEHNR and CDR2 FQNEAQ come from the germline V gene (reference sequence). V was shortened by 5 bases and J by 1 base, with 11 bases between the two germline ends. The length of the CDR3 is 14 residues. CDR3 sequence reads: CASSQFGQNTEAFF. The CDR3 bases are TGTGCCAGCAGCCAATTTGGACAGAACACTGAAGCTTTCTTT.

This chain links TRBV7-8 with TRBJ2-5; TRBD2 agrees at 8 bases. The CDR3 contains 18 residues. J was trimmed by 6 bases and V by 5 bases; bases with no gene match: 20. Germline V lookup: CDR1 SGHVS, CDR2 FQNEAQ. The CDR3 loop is CASSLSASGSSVKKTQYF. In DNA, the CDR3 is TGTGCCAGCAGCCTAAGTGCGAGCGGGAGTTCGGTAAAGAAGACCCAGTACTTC. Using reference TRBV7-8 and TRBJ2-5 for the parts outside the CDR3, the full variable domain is GAGVSQSPRYKVAKRGQDVALRCDPISGHVSLFWYQQALGQGPEFLTYFQNEAQLDKSGLPSDRFFAERPEGSVSTLKIQRTQQEDSAVYLCASSLSASGSSVKKTQYFGPGTRLLVL.

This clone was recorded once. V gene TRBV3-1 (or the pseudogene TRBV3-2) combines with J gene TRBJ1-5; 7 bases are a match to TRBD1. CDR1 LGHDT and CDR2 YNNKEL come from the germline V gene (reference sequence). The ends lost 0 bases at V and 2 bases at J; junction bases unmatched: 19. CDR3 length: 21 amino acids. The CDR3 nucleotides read TGTGCCAGCAGCCAAGAGCCAATTGGAGAGGGGGCATGGAGGGGCAATCAGCCCCAGCATTTT. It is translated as CASSQEPIGEGAWRGNQPQHF.

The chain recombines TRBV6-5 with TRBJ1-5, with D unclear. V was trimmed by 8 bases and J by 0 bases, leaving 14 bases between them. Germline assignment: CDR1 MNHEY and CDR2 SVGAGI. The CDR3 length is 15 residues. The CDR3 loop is CASRRGQNSNQPQHF. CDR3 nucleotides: TGTGCCAGCCGTCGCGGGCAAAATAGCAATCAGCCCCAGCATTTT.

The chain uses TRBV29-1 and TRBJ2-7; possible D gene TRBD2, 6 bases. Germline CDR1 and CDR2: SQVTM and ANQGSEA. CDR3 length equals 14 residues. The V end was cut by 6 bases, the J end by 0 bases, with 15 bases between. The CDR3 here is CSVTGTQSSYEQYF. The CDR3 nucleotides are TGCAGCGTGACCGGGACTCAGAGCTCCTACGAGCAGTACTTC.

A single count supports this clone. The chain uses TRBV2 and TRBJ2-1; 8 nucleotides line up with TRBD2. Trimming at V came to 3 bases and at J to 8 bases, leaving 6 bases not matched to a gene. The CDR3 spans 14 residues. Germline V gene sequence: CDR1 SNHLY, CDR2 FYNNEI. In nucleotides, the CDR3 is TGTGCCAGCAGTGAGGGACTAGTGAGCGATGAGCAGTTCTTC. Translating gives CASSEGLVSDEQFF.

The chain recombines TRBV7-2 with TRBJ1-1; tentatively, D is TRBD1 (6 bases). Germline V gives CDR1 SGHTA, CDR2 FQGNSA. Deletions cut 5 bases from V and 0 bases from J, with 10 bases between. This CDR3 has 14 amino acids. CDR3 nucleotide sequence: TGTGCCAGCAGCCCACAGGGCATGAACACTGAAGCTTTCTTT. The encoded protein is CASSPQGMNTEAFF. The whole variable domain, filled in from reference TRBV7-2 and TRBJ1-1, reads GAGVSQSPSNKVTEKGKDVELRCDPISGHTALYWYRQSLGQGLEFLIYFQGNSAPDKSGLPSDRFSAERTGGSVSTLTIQRTQQEDSAVYLCASSPQGMNTEAFFGQGTRLTVV.

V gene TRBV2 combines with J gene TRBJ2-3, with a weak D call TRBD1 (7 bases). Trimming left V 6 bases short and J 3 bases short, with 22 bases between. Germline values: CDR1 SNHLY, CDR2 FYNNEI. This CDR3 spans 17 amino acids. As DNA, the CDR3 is TGTGCCAGCAGAGGGCCTCGGAGGGGGCAGGGGACAGATACGCAGTATTTT. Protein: CASRGPRRGQGTDTQYF.

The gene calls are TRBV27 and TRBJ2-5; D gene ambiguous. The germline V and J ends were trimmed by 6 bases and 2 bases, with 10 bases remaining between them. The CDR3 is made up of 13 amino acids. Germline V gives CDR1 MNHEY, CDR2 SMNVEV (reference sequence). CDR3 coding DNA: TGTGCCAGCAGACGGGTACCGCAAGAGACCCAGTACTTC. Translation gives CASRRVPQETQYF.

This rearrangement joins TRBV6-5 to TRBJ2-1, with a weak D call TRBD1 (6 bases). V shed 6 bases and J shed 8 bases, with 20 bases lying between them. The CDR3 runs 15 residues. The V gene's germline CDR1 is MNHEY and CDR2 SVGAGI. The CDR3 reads CASRASRDNHHEQFF. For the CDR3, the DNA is TGTGCCAGCAGGGCGTCCCGGGACAATCACCATGAGCAGTTCTTC.

The chain's CDR3 is CASSPGKGLAGLTYEQYF. DNA of the CDR3: TGTGCCAGCAGCCCCGGTAAGGGACTAGCGGGTTTGACCTACGAGCAGTACTTC. V and J are TRBV7-9 and TRBJ2-7, with 12 bases fitting TRBD2. Germline CDR1 SEHNR, CDR2 FQNEAQ (reference sequence). The ends lost 5 bases at V and 2 bases at J; junction bases unmatched: 13. This CDR3 is built from 18 residues.

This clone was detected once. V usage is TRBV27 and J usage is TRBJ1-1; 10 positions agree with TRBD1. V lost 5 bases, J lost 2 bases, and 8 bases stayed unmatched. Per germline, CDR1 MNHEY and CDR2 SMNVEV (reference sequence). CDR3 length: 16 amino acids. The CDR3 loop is CASSPPGTGANTEAFF. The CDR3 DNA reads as TGTGCCAGCAGTCCCCCCGGGACAGGGGCCAACACTGAAGCTTTCTTT.

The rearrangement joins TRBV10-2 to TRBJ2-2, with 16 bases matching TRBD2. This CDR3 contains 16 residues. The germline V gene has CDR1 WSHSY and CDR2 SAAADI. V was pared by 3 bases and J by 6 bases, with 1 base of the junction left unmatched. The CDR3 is CASSEGTSGRAGELFF. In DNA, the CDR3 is TGCGCCAGCAGTGAAGGGACTAGCGGGAGGGCCGGGGAGCTGTTTTTT.